These T cell receptor beta chains were read from a single sample in a study of beta chain features in type 1 diabetes. TCRdb keeps only in-frame clones here, not all; method: immunoSEQ multiplex PCR. The profile shows approximately 120,000 clones, approximately 37% of them singletons. The sample taken for sequencing was stem cell memory CD4+ T cells from blood. Source of these receptors: a woman between 18 and 29 years old in good health. CDR3s include the opening cysteine and the closing phenylalanine or tryptophan. The order of the fields is V gene, clone size, CDR3 length, D gene, J gene, CDR3 protein, CDR3 DNA. D genes are given only for firm matches. Where a row states a size, it is once, few, many or the class of an expanded clone; other rows omit it.

TRBV14	.	18	.	TRBJ1-2	CASSQDRGTTHPNYGYTF	TGTGCCAGCAGCCAAGATCGAGGGACTACACACCCTAACTATGGCTACACCTTC
TRBV28	.	13	TRBD1	TRBJ2-7	CASSTGAKNEQYF	TGTGCCAGCTCTACAGGGGCCAAGAACGAGCAGTACTTC
TRBV5-1	.	17	TRBD2	TRBJ2-1	CASSLGLAGGITGEQFF	TGCGCCAGCAGCCTAGGACTAGCGGGAGGGATCACGGGTGAGCAGTTCTTC
TRBV19	few	14	.	TRBJ1-2	CASSNPTDFYGYTF	TGTGCCAGTAGTAACCCCACCGACTTCTATGGCTACACCTTC
TRBV5-6	few	15	.	TRBJ1-5	CASSLRDRENQPQHF	TGTGCCAGCAGCCTAAGGGATCGGGAAAATCAGCCCCAGCATTTT
TRBV5-8	.	13	.	TRBJ1-1	CASSLELHGEAFF	TGTGCCAGCAGCTTGGAACTACACGGTGAAGCTTTCTTT
TRBV6-5	.	15	.	TRBJ1-3	CASSYSSSGGNTIYF	TGTGCCAGCAGTTACTCGTCGTCAGGGGGAAACACCATATATTTT
TRBV19	few	14	.	TRBJ2-7	CASSMSGVQYEQYF	TGTGCCAGTAGTATGTCGGGGGTTCAGTACGAGCAGTACTTC
TRBV27	.	16	TRBD2	TRBJ2-7	CASSLWGAGGTYEQYF	TGTGCCAGCAGTTTATGGGGGGCGGGAGGCACCTACGAGCAGTACTTC
TRBV6-5	once	15	.	TRBJ2-3	CASSYRGDGSDTQYF	TGTGCCAGCAGCTACCGCGGGGATGGGTCAGATACGCAGTATTTT
TRBV29-1	.	14	TRBD2	TRBJ2-7	CSVSLAGVPYEQYF	TGCAGCGTTTCTCTAGCGGGAGTCCCCTACGAGCAGTACTTC
TRBV2	.	15	.	TRBJ1-1	CASTVRPGALDRAFF	TGTGCCAGCACGGTACGTCCAGGGGCGCTGGATCGGGCTTTCTTT
TRBV25-1	.	14	TRBD1	TRBJ2-5	CASRRTGSGETQYF	TGTGCCAGCAGAAGGACAGGATCGGGAGAGACCCAGTACTTC
TRBV7-9	once	16	TRBD1	TRBJ2-6	CASSIPDRAGANVLTF	TGTGCCAGCAGCATACCAGACAGGGCTGGGGCCAACGTCCTGACTTTC
TRBV7-9	.	12	.	TRBJ1-2	CASSSPRYGYTF	TGTGCCAGCAGCTCCCCTCGCTATGGCTACACCTTC
TRBV7-6	few	13	TRBD1	TRBJ1-1	CASSWTGNTEAFF	TGTGCCAGCAGCTGGACAGGGAACACTGAAGCTTTCTTT
TRBV7-9	few	14	.	TRBJ2-7	CASSKWQASYEQYF	TGTGCCAGCAGTAAGTGGCAGGCCTCCTACGAGCAGTACTTC
TRBV5-6	.	17	.	TRBJ2-1	CASSLALGQPPYNEQFF	TGTGCCAGCAGCTTGGCATTAGGACAGCCTCCGTACAATGAGCAGTTCTTC
TRBV21-1	.	14	.	TRBJ2-1	CASSRDYLDNEQFF	TGTGCCAGCAGCAGGGACTACCTGGACAATGAGCAGTTCTTC
TRBV4-1	.	14	TRBD1	TRBJ1-2	CASSHPGQGIGYTF	TGCGCCAGCAGCCACCCGGGACAGGGCATTGGCTACACCTTC
TRBV6-6	.	14	.	TRBJ2-7	CASSYGLSFKEQYF	TGTGCCAGCAGTTACGGCCTCAGTTTCAAGGAGCAGTACTTC
TRBV7-2	.	15	.	TRBJ2-1	CASSLVSGYYNEQFF	TGTGCCAGCAGCTTAGTTAGCGGCTACTACAATGAGCAGTTCTTC
TRBV28	few	16	TRBD1	TRBJ2-1	CASSHRGPPAYNEQFF	TGTGCCAGCAGCCACAGGGGCCCCCCTGCCTACAATGAGCAGTTCTTC
TRBV28	few	15	.	TRBJ1-5	CASSPRGSGNQPQHF	TGTGCCAGCAGCCCAAGGGGGAGTGGCAATCAGCCCCAGCATTTT
TRBV9	few	12	.	TRBJ2-1	CASRGASNEQFF	TGTGCCAGCAGGGGGGCATCGAATGAGCAGTTCTTC
TRBV30	.	15	TRBD1	TRBJ1-4	CAWSDRGRGSEKLFF	TGTGCCTGGAGCGACAGGGGAAGGGGAAGTGAAAAACTGTTTTTT
TRBV7-9	.	15	.	TRBJ2-5	CASSSRAKPSETQYF	TGTGCCAGCAGCTCCAGGGCCAAACCATCGGAGACCCAGTACTTC
TRBV28	.	14	.	TRBJ1-5	CASTLRYSNQPQHF	TGTGCCAGCACCCTTCGCTATAGCAATCAGCCCCAGCATTTT
TRBV15	.	16	TRBD1	TRBJ1-2	CATSRLQGVDGYGYTF	TGTGCCACCAGCAGATTACAGGGGGTTGACGGCTATGGCTACACCTTC
TRBV5-1	.	14	.	TRBJ2-1	CASSLEPAREEQFF	TGCGCCAGCAGCTTGGAGCCCGCGAGAGAAGAGCAGTTCTTC
TRBV20-1	.	10	.	TRBJ1-2	CSARLSGYTF	TGCAGTGCTCGACTCTCTGGCTACACCTTC
TRBV4-3	once	16	.	TRBJ2-1	CASRVVRGTHYNEQFF	TGCGCCAGCAGAGTAGTGCGAGGGACACATTACAATGAGCAGTTCTTC
TRBV30	few	14	TRBD2	TRBJ2-3	CAWARGGILDTQYF	TGTGCCTGGGCCCGGGGGGGGATACTAGATACGCAGTATTTT
TRBV13	few	18	.	TRBJ1-5	CASSLGQEARWSHQPQHF	TGTGCCAGCAGCTTAGGGCAGGAGGCCCGGTGGTCCCATCAGCCCCAGCATTTT
TRBV28	few	16	.	TRBJ2-3	CASSSSGWEVTDTQYF	TGTGCCAGCAGTTCCTCAGGGTGGGAGGTTACAGATACGCAGTATTTT
TRBV19	.	16	TRBD1	TRBJ2-7	CASSPTIDRGRYEQYF	TGTGCCAGTAGTCCTACCATTGACAGGGGCCGGTACGAGCAGTACTTC
TRBV19	.	16	.	TRBJ1-5	CASSRRGGVSNQPQHF	TGTGCCAGTAGTCGGCGCGGAGGCGTTAGCAATCAGCCCCAGCATTTT
TRBV27	.	15	TRBD1	TRBJ2-4	CASSLTGGRKNIQYF	TGTGCCAGCAGTCTAACAGGGGGTCGAAAAAACATTCAGTACTTC
TRBV28	.	15	.	TRBJ2-5	CASSPLQEVIETQYF	TGTGCCAGCAGTCCGCTCCAGGAGGTAATAGAGACCCAGTACTTC
TRBV7-6	.	14	.	TRBJ2-2	CASTGQRYTGELFF	TGTGCCAGCACCGGACAGCGATACACCGGGGAGCTGTTTTTT
TRBV14	once	16	.	TRBJ1-1	CASSQAVSTGSTEAFF	TGTGCCAGCAGCCAAGCGGTCTCGACAGGTAGCACTGAAGCTTTCTTT
TRBV5-8	.	14	TRBD1	TRBJ1-1	CASSWDRVRTEAFF	TGTGCCAGCAGCTGGGACAGGGTAAGGACTGAAGCTTTCTTT
TRBV10-3	.	13	.	TRBJ2-5	CAISESGAETQYF	TGTGCCATCAGTGAGTCGGGGGCTGAGACCCAGTACTTC
TRBV5-4	few	15	.	TRBJ1-4	CASSRTYGRDEKLFF	TGTGCCAGCAGCAGGACGTATGGCAGGGATGAAAAACTGTTTTTT
TRBV9	.	17	.	TRBJ2-7	CASSVALAFDPPYEQYF	TGTGCCAGCAGCGTAGCTTTGGCCTTCGATCCACCCTACGAGCAGTACTTC
TRBV30	.	14	TRBD1	TRBJ2-2	CARTGTANTGELFF	TGTGCCCGTACCGGGACAGCGAACACCGGGGAGCTGTTTTTT
TRBV2	.	14	.	TRBJ2-2	CASRDRPPTGELFF	TGTGCCAGCAGAGACAGGCCACCCACCGGGGAGCTGTTTTTT
TRBV28	.	19	.	TRBJ1-2	CASSLRGLNEPLPNYGYTF	TGTGCCAGCAGCCTGCGGGGACTCAACGAACCCTTGCCTAACTATGGCTACACCTTC
TRBV5-1	.	19	TRBD2	TRBJ2-1	CASSSSGTSGRFRDNEQFF	TGCGCCAGCAGCTCCTCCGGGACTAGCGGGAGATTTCGCGACAATGAGCAGTTCTTC
TRBV28	.	14	TRBD1	TRBJ1-2	CASSSGQGYYGYTF	TGTGCCAGCAGTTCAGGACAGGGCTACTATGGCTACACCTTC
TRBV18	.	17	TRBD1	TRBJ1-1	CASSPFTTGGDVGEAFF	TGTGCCAGCTCACCATTTACCACAGGGGGCGACGTAGGTGAAGCTTTCTTT
TRBV6-5	.	13	.	TRBJ2-1	CASSYGGYNEQFF	TGTGCCAGCAGTTACGGCGGGTACAATGAGCAGTTCTTC
TRBV6-5	.	14	.	TRBJ2-7	CASRQPGTSYEQYF	TGTGCCAGCAGACAACCCGGGACTTCCTACGAGCAGTACTTC
TRBV7-7	once	16	TRBD2	TRBJ2-3	CASSRTSGDHVDTQYF	TGTGCCAGCAGCCGGACTAGCGGGGACCACGTAGATACGCAGTATTTT